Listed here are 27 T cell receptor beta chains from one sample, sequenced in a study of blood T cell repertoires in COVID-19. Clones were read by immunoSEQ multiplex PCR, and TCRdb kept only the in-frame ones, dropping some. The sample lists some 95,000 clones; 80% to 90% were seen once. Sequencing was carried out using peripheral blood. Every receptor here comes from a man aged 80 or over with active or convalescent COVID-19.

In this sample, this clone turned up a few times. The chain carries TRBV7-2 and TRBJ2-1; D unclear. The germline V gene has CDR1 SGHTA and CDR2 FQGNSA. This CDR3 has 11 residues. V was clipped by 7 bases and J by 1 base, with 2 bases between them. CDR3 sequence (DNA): TGTGCCAGCACGTCCTACAATGAGCAGTTCTTC. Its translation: CASTSYNEQFF.

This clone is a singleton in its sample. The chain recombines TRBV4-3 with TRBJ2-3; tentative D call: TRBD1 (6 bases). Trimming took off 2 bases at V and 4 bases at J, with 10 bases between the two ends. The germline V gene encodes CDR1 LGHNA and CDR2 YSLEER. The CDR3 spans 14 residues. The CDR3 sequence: CASSQTRGSDTQYF. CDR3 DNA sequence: TGCGCCAGCAGCCAAACCAGGGGATCAGATACGCAGTATTTT.

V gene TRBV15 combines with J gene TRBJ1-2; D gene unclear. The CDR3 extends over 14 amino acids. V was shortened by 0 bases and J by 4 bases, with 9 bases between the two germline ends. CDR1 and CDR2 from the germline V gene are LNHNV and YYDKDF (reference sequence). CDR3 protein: CATSRDYGGYGYTF. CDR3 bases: TGTGCCACCAGCAGAGATTACGGTGGCTATGGCTACACCTTC.

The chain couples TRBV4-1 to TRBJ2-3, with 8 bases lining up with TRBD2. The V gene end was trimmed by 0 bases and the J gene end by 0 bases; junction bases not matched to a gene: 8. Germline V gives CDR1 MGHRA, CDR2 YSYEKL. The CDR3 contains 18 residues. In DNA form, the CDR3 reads TGCGCCAGCAGCCAAGATCTCACTAGCGGAACTAGCACAGATACGCAGTATTTT. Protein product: CASSQDLTSGTSTDTQYF.

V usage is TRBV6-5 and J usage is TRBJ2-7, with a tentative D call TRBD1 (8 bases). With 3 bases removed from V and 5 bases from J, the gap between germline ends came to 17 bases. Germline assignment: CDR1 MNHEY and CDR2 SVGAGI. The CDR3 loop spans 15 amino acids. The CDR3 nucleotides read TGTGCCAGCAGTTATTCACGGACAGGGACTAACGAGCAGTACTTC. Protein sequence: CASSYSRTGTNEQYF.

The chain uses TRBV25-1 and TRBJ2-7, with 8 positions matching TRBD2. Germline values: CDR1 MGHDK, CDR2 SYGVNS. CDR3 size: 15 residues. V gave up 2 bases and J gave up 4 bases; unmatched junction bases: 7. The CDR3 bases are TGTGCCAGCAGTGAAGGGAGCGGGAGATTGTACGAGCAGTACTTC. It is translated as CASSEGSGRLYEQYF.

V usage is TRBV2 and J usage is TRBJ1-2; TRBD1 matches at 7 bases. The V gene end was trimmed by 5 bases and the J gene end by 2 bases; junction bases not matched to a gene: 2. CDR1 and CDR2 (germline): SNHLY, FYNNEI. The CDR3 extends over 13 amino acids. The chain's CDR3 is CASSLDRNYGYTF. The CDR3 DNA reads TGTGCCAGCAGTTTGGACAGGAACTATGGCTACACCTTC.

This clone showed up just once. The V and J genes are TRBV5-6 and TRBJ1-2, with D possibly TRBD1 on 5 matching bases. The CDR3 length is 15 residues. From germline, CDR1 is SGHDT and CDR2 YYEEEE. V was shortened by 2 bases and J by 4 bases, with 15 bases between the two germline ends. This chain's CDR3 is CASSLKRRVFYGYTF. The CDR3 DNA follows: TGTGCCAGCAGCTTAAAGCGCAGGGTATTCTATGGCTACACCTTC. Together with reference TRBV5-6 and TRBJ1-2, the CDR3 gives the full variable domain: DAGVTQSPTHLIKTRGQQVTLRCSPKSGHDTVSWYQQALGQGPQFIFQYYEEEERQRGNFPDRFSGHQFPNYSSELNVNALLLGDSALYLCASSLKRRVFYGYTFGSGTRLTVV.

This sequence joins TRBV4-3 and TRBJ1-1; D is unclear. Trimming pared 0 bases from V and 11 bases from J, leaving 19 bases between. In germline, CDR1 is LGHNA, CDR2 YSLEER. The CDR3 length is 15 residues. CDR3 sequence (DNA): TGCGCCAGCAGCCAAGATCAGGCATCTTCCCCGGGGGCTTTCTTT. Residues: CASSQDQASSPGAFF.

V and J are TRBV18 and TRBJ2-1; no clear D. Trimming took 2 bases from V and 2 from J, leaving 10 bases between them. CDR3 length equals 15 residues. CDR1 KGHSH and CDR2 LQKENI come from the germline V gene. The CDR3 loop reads CASSPTRGAYNEQFF. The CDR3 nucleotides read TGTGCCAGCTCACCAACGCGCGGCGCCTACAATGAGCAGTTCTTC.

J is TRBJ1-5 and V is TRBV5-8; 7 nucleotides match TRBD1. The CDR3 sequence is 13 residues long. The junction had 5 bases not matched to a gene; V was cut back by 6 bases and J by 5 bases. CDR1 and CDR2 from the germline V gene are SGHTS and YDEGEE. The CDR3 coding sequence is TGTGCCAGCAACCGACAGGGCGATCAGCCCCAGCATTTT. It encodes CASNRQGDQPQHF.

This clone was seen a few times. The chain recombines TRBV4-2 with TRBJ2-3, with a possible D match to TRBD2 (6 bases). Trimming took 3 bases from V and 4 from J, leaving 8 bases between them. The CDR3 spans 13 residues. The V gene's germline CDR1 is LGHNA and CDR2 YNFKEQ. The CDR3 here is CASSHSGADTQYF. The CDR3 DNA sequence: TGTGCCAGCAGCCATTCGGGGGCAGATACGCAGTATTTT.

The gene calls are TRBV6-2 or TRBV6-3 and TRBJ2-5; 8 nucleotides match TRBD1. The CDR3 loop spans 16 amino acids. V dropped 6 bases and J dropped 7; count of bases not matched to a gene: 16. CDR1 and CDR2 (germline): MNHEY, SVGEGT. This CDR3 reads CASSQRFGTGTGTQYF. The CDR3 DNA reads TGTGCCAGCAGCCAACGATTTGGTACGGGGACAGGGACCCAGTACTTC.

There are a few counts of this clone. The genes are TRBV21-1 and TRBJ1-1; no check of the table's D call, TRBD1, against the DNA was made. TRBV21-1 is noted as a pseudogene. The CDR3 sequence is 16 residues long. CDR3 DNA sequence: TGTGCCAGCAGCAACCAGAGGGTGAGGGGGTACACTGAAGCTTTCTTT. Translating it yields CASSNQRVRGYTEAFF.

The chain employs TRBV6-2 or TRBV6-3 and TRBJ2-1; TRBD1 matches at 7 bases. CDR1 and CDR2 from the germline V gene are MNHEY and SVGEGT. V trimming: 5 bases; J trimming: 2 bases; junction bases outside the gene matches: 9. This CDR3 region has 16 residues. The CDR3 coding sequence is TGTGCCAGCAGTATACAGGGGAGACCAACCTACAATGAGCAGTTCTTC. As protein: CASSIQGRPTYNEQFF.

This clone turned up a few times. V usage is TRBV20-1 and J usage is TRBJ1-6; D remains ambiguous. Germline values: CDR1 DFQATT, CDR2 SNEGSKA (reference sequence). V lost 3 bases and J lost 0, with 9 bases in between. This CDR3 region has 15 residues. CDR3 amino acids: CSASAGSSYNSPLHF. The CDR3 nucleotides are TGCAGTGCTAGTGCCGGGAGCTCCTATAATTCACCCCTCCACTTT.

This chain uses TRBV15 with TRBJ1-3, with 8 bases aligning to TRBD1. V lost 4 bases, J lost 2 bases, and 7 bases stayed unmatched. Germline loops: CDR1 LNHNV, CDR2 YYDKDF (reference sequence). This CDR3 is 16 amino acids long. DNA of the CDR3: TGTGCCACCAGCACCAGATCAGGGGGCCCTGGAAACACCATATATTTT. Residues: CATSTRSGGPGNTIYF.

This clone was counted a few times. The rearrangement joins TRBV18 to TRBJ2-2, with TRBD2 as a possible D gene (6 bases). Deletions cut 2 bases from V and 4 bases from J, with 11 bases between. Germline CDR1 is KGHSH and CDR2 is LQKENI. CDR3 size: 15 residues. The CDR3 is CASSPGGIGTGELFF. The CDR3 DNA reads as TGTGCCAGCTCACCAGGAGGGATCGGCACCGGGGAGCTGTTTTTT. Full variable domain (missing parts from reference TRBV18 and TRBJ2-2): NAGVMQNPRHLVRRRGQEARLRCSPMKGHSHVYWYRQLPEEGLKFMVYLQKENIIDESGMPKERFSAEFPKEGPSILRIQQVVRGDSAAYFCASSPGGIGTGELFFGEGSRLTVL.

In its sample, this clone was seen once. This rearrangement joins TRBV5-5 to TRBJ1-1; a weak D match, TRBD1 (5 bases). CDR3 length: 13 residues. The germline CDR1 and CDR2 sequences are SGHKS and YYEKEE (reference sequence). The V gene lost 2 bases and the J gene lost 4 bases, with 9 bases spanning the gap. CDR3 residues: CASSFQGPTEAFF. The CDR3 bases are TGTGCCAGCAGCTTCCAGGGTCCCACTGAAGCTTTCTTT.

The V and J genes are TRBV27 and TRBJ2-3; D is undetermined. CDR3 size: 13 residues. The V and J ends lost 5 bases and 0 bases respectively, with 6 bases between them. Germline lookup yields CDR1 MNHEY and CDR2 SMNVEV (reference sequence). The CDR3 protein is CASSQTSTDTQYF. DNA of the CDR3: TGTGCCAGCAGTCAGACTAGCACAGATACGCAGTATTTT.

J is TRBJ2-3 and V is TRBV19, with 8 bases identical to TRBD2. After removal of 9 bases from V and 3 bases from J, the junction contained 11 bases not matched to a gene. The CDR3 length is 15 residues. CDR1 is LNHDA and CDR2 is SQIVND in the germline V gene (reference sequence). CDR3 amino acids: CASTSGQGETDTQYF. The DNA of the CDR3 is TGTGCCAGCACTAGCGGCCAAGGGGAAACAGATACGCAGTATTTT.

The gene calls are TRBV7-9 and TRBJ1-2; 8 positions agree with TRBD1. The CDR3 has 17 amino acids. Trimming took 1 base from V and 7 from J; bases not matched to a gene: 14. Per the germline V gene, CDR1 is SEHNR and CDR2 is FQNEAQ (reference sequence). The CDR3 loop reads CASSLGGVIQGAAGYTF. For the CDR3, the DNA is TGTGCCAGCAGCTTAGGGGGAGTCATCCAGGGGGCGGCTGGCTACACCTTC.

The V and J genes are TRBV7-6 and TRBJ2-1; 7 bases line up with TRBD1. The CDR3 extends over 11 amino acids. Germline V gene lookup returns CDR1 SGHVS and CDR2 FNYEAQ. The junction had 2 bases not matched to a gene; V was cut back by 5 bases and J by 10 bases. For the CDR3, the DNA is TGTGCCAGCAGCCTGGGACAGGAGCAGTTCTTC. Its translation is CASSLGQEQFF.

The CDR3 bases are TGTGCCAGCAGTTCTAGCGGGGGGTACGGGGAGCTGTTTTTT. Translated: CASSSSGGYGELFF. V and J are TRBV6-5 and TRBJ2-2; 11 nucleotides align to TRBD2. Germline V CDR1 and CDR2: MNHEY, SVGAGI. The CDR3 spans 14 residues. Trimming removed 4 bases from V and 7 bases from J; junction bases left unmatched: 2.

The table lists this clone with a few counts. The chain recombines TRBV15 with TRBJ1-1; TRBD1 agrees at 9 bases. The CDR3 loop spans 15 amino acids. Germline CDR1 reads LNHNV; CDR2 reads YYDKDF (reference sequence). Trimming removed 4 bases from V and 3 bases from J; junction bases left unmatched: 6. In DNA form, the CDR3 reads TGTGCCACCAGCACCCAGGACAGGGGTTACACTGAAGCTTTCTTT. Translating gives CATSTQDRGYTEAFF.

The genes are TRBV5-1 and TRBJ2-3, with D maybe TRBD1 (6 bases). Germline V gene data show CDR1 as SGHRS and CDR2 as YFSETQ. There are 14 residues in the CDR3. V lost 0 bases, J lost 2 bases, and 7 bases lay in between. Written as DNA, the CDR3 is TGCGCCAGCAGCTTGGACAGGGACACAGATACGCAGTATTTT. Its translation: CASSLDRDTDTQYF. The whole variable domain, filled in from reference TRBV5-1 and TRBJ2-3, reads KAGVTQTPRYLIKTRGQQVTLSCSPISGHRSVSWYQQTPGQGLQFLFEYFSETQRNKGNFPGRFSGRQFSNSRSEMNVSTLELGDSALYLCASSLDRDTDTQYFGPGTRLTVL.

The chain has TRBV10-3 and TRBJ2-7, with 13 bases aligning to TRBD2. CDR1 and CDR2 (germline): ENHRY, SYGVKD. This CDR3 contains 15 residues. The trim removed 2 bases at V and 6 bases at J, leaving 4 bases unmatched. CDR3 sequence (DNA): TGTGCCATCAGTGAGCCCGGGACTAGCGGGACCGAGCAGTACTTC. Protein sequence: CAISEPGTSGTEQYF.